This TCR beta chain was obtained from a study of T cell repertoires in cytomegalovirus infection. Study overall: An indication of both CMV infection and matching HLA type came from public TCR beta signatures.

About this clonotype: The target antigen is unknown.

TCRdb reprocessed the reads with MiXCR, giving one entry per CDR3 protein. Of about 830,000 distinct CDR3 sequences listed, around a third were seen once; the top ten hold about an eighth. CDR3 size: 18 residues. CDR1 is SGHTA and CDR2 is FQGTGA in the germline V gene. The V gene end was trimmed by 4 bases and the J gene end by 1 base; junction bases not matched to a gene: 7. This clonotype was sampled from a human donor in good health (CMV status not recorded). Some clones in this sample may be carry-over from other donors' samples. J is TRBJ2-3 and V is TRBV7-3; 14 bases map to TRBD2. Specimen: cultured CD8+ T cells from PBMCs, collected from culture after CMV antigen stimulation. CDR3 in amino acids: CASSSRLAGGRGTDTQYF. The CDR3 DNA reads TGTGCCAGCAGCTCCAGACTAGCGGGGGGGCGGGGCACAGATACGCAGTATTTT.